This is a list of T cell receptor beta chains from one sample in a study of T-cell memory formation after mild COVID-19. One entry per CDR3 protein results from TCRdb running MiXCR on the 5' RACE reads. Here the sample spans some 88,000 distinct CDR3 sequences, approximately 25% being singletons. Sample: PBMCs or a T cell subset sorted from them (not recorded which). These receptors were obtained from a man aged 18 to 30 who had mild COVID-19 (a few samples of this study predate the infection). Cell type and time point are not known. Both conserved end residues are part of each CDR3. A D gene is named only where the DNA matches it firmly. Some rows have no size entry. The others give once, few or many, or a class for an expanded clone.

J gene,D gene,CDR3 length,V gene,clone size,CDR3 protein,CDR3 DNA
TRBJ1-2,NA,16,TRBV13,few,CASSLLRQGGNYGYTF,TGTGCCAGCAGCTTACTACGTCAGGGAGGTAACTATGGCTACACCTTC
TRBJ2-1,NA,16,TRBV9,NA,CASSVEGMWAYNEQFF,TGTGCCAGCAGCGTAGAAGGGATGTGGGCTTACAATGAGCAGTTCTTC
TRBJ2-7,NA,11,TRBV5-5,few,CASSDYYEQYF,TGTGCCAGCAGCGATTACTACGAGCAGTACTTC
TRBJ2-2,NA,15,TRBV5-4,NA,CASSPPGENTGELFF,TGTGCCAGCAGCCCGCCAGGGGAGAACACCGGGGAGCTGTTTTTT
TRBJ1-3,NA,16,TRBV5-1,NA,CASSPRVGSSGNTIYF,TGCGCCAGCAGCCCTCGGGTCGGCTCCTCTGGAAACACCATATATTTT
TRBJ1-1,NA,12,TRBV19,NA,CASTPEGTEAFF,TGTGCCAGTACTCCGGAGGGAACTGAAGCTTTCTTT
TRBJ1-2,NA,13,TRBV4-2,NA,CASSQVSPYGYTF,TGTGCCAGCAGCCAAGTCAGCCCCTATGGCTACACCTTC
TRBJ2-2,TRBD2,15,TRBV4-3,few,CASSQAGGNTGELFF,TGCGCCAGCAGCCAAGCGGGGGGGAACACCGGGGAGCTGTTTTTT
TRBJ2-5,NA,13,TRBV19,NA,CASSTRPVGTQYF,TGTGCCAGTAGTACCAGACCGGTTGGGACCCAGTACTTC
TRBJ2-7,NA,15,TRBV6-1,few,CASNLSSRASYEQYF,TGTGCCAGCAATTTGAGTAGCAGAGCGTCTTACGAGCAGTACTTC
TRBJ2-1,NA,15,TRBV4-1,few,CASSQEGASYNEQFF,TGCGCCAGCAGCCAGGAAGGCGCCTCCTACAATGAGCAGTTCTTC
TRBJ2-3,NA,14,TRBV30,NA,CAWSVGTSTDTQYF,TGTGCCTGGAGTGTAGGGACAAGCACAGATACGCAGTATTTT
TRBJ2-5,NA,15,TRBV4-3,NA,CASSQDSWTKETQYF,TGCGCCAGCAGCCAAGACAGCTGGACCAAAGAGACCCAGTACTTC
TRBJ2-3,TRBD2,15,TRBV7-3,NA,CASSSLAGGTDTQYF,TGTGCCAGCAGCTCTCTAGCGGGGGGCACAGATACGCAGTATTTT
TRBJ1-3,NA,13,TRBV27,few,CASSFSSGNTIYF,TGTGCCAGCAGCTTTAGCTCTGGAAACACCATATATTTT
TRBJ1-1,TRBD1,17,TRBV7-2,NA,CASSRGVGGRVNTEAFF,TGTGCCAGCAGCAGAGGGGTAGGGGGCAGGGTGAACACTGAAGCTTTCTTT
TRBJ2-1,NA,15,TRBV19,NA,CASSIGTEIYNEQFF,TGTGCCAGTAGTATCGGGACCGAAATCTACAATGAGCAGTTCTTC